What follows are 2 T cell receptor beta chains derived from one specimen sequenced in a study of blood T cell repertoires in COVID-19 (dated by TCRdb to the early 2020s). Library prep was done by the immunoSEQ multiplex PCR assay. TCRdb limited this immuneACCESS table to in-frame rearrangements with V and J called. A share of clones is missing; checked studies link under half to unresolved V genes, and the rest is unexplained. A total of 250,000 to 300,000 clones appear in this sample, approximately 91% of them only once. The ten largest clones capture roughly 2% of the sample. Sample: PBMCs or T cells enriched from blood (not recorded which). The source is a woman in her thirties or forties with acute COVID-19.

Here the CDR3 reads CAWSRDSWAFF. In nucleotides, the CDR3 is TGTGCCTGGAGTCGGGACTCTTGGGCTTTCTTT. The J gene is TRBJ1-1, the V gene TRBV30; D perhaps matches TRBD1 (5 bases). This CDR3 has 11 residues. Germline values: CDR1 GTSNPN, CDR2 SVGIG (reference sequence). The V end was cut by 2 bases, the J end by 11 bases, with 12 bases between.

The CDR3: CASSPGSGGNTIYF. CDR3 nucleotide sequence: TGTGCCAGCAGCCCCGGCTCGGGGGGGAACACCATATATTTT. This chain uses TRBV28 with TRBJ1-3; D may be TRBD1 (5 bases). Trimming stripped 6 bases from V and 7 bases from J, with 16 bases between. The germline CDR1 and CDR2 sequences are MDHEN and SYDVKM. The length of the CDR3 is 14 residues.